This T cell receptor beta chain was identified during a study of neurological immune-mediated disorders. Each CDR3 protein is one row after TCRdb ran MiXCR on the 5' RACE reads. The repertoire includes roughly 60,000 distinct CDR3 sequences, approximately 4% of them detected once, and around 3.3% sits in the top ten. This clonotype was observed at least ten times. Between the trimmed V and J ends, which lost 0 bases and 6 bases, there was a span of 6 bases. The CDR3 sequence is 13 residues long. Looked up from germline, CDR1 is SGHTA and CDR2 is FQGNSA. This receptor was identified in a woman aged 25 to 45 with multiple sclerosis. J is TRBJ2-4 and V is TRBV7-2; D is unresolved. Sequenced sample: PBMCs. CDR3 sequence reads: CASSLAPTNIQYF. For the CDR3, the DNA is TGTGCCAGCAGCTTAGCGCCCACAAACATTCAGTACTTC.